This is a list of T cell receptor beta chains from one sample in a study of T cell responses to AZD1222 COVID-19 vaccine. Repertoires were generated with immunoSEQ multiplex PCR, while TCRdb's copy carries only in-frame clones and drops some. This sample carries more than 95,000 clones, approximately 91% of them seen once, and the ten largest clones take 18%. The source material was peripheral blood, sampled on day 0 of AZD1222 vaccination. The receptors were gathered from an adult in good health. CDR3s include the opening cysteine and the closing phenylalanine or tryptophan. The D gene is left open where the match is weak. Clone size is given for some rows only: seen once, a few or many times, or a class if the clone is expanded.

V gene	D gene	clone size	J gene	CDR3 DNA	CDR3 protein
TRBV6-5	-	once	TRBJ1-5	TGTGCCAGCAGGAGGGGGTGGGGGGAAAATCAGCCCCAGCATTTT	CASRRGWGENQPQHF
TRBV5-4	TRBD2	-	TRBJ2-3	TGTGCCAGCAGCTTACGGGGGGGCCTGGGAGATACGCAGTATTTT	CASSLRGGLGDTQYF
TRBV3-1/TRBV3-2	-	-	TRBJ2-3	TGTGCCAGCAGCCGTAGTGGGGGAAGCACAGATACGCAGTATTTT	CASSRSGGSTDTQYF
TRBV19	TRBD1	-	TRBJ1-1	TGTGCCAGTAGTATTTTGGGACAGGGGGCGAGGACTGAAGCTTTCTTT	CASSILGQGARTEAFF
TRBV5-1	-	-	TRBJ2-5	TGCGCCAGCACCCCGTTGGTGGGGGGCGTCGCAGGTCCACACGAGACCCAGTACTTC	CASTPLVGGVAGPHETQYF
TRBV29-1	TRBD2	-	TRBJ2-5	TGCAGCGTTGAAGAGGGAGGGATTCGGGCAGAGACCCAGTACTTC	CSVEEGGIRAETQYF
TRBV29-1	-	-	TRBJ2-1	TGCAGCGCCGACCCCTTGCGGGGAGGTTACAATGAGCAGTTCTTC	CSADPLRGGYNEQFF
TRBV6-1	-	-	TRBJ1-2	TGTGCCAGCAGTGAATACTATCGGGCCCACTGGGACTATGGCTACACCTTC	CASSEYYRAHWDYGYTF
TRBV7-9	-	-	TRBJ2-5	TGTGCCAGCAGCCCAGCGACAGCATACCAAGAGACCCAGTACTTC	CASSPATAYQETQYF
TRBV6-6	TRBD1	-	TRBJ2-1	TGTGCCAGCAGAGAGGACCGGGACAGGGGTCGCGATGAGCAGTTCTTC	CASREDRDRGRDEQFF
TRBV11-1	TRBD1	-	TRBJ1-4	TGTGCCAGCAGCCTCACGACAGGGGAACCTGAAAAACTGTTTTTT	CASSLTTGEPEKLFF
TRBV10-3	-	-	TRBJ1-5	TGTGCCATCAGTGAGTGGCAGGGTAATCAGCCCCAGCATTTT	CAISEWQGNQPQHF
TRBV5-1	TRBD1	-	TRBJ2-5	TGCGCCAGCAGCTTGACCCGGACAGGGAGGGAGACCCAGTACTTC	CASSLTRTGRETQYF